The 26 T cell receptor beta chains below all came from one sample that was sequenced in a study of tumor and adjacent non-tumor tissue in lung cancer. Three rounds of nested PCR, following a modified ARM-PCR protocol, produced the TCRbeta library. MiXCR was run by TCRdb on the multiplex PCR reads, yielding one entry per CDR3 protein. The sample lists over 100,000 distinct CDR3 sequences, roughly 75% seen once, with 37% in the top ten. No cell sorting was done before RNA was extracted from the tissue. The sample was lung tumor tissue. These receptors were obtained from a woman aged 55-69 years with non-small cell lung cancer.

About this clonotype itself: The germline gene is not matched at one end of the junction; a read error may be the cause. The chain recombines TRBV5-1 with TRBJ2-5; no reliable D call. CDR1 and CDR2 (germline): SGHRS, YFSETQ. The CDR3 totals 13 residues. CDR3 in DNA: TGCGCCAACAGCCAAAGGTTGAGGGAGACCCAGTACTTC. Amino acid sequence: CANSQRLRETQYF. The full variable domain, in which reference TRBV5-1 and TRBJ2-5 provide the parts outside the CDR3, is KAGVTQTPRYLIKTRGQQVTLSCSPISGHRSVSWYQQTPGQGLQFLFEYFSETQRNKGNFPGRFSGRQFSNSRSEMNVSTLELGDSALYLCANSQRLRETQYFGPGTRLLVL.

Concerning this clonotype itself: With a much larger clone just one base away, this may be a read error. V and J are TRBV4-3 and TRBJ1-1; no clear D gene. This CDR3 contains 15 residues. CDR1 LGHNA and CDR2 YSLEER come from the germline V gene. Trimming removed 0 bases at V and 6 bases at J, with 14 bases between. The CDR3: CASSQEWSVQAEAFF. The DNA for the CDR3 is TGCGCCAGCAGCCAAGAGTGGAGTGTTCAAGCTGAAGCTTTCTTT.

In the case of this clonotype: This may stem from a read error, because a much larger clone lies one nucleotide away. The chain combines TRBV12-3 or TRBV12-4 with TRBJ2-7; possibly TRBD2 for D (5 bases). The CDR3 loop spans 13 amino acids. Trimming cost V 5 bases and J 3 bases, with 11 bases left between them. CDR3: CASSEGLFYEQYF. The DNA of the CDR3 is TGTGCCAGCAGTGAGGGTTTATTCTACGAGCAGTACTTC.

To note about this clonotype: One end of the junction is discordant with germline, which a read error may explain. This chain joins TRBV6-6 and TRBJ1-2; D gene unclear. Germline loops: CDR1 MNHNY, CDR2 SVGAGI (reference sequence). The CDR3 is 14 amino acids. The CDR3: CASSNLQDYFGYTF. CDR3 sequence (DNA): TGTGCAAGCAGTAACCTGCAGGATTATTTTGGCTACACCTTC.

To note about this clonotype: A much larger clone is a single base away; this may be a read error. The V and J genes are TRBV10-1 and TRBJ2-2; maybe TRBD2 (6 bases). The V and J ends lost 2 bases and 9 bases respectively, with 16 bases between them. CDR1 WNHNN and CDR2 SYGVQD come from the germline V gene (reference sequence). The CDR3 extends over 15 amino acids. Here the CDR3 DNA reads TGCGCCAGCAGTGAGAATACTGGGGGGACCTGGGAGCTGTTTTTT. Translation: CASSENTGGTWELFF.

This clonotype was recorded a few times. The chain links TRBV2 to TRBJ2-7, with TRBD2 as a possible D gene (5 bases). Trimming removed 8 bases from V and 6 bases from J, with 11 bases in between. There are 11 residues in the CDR3. The germline V gene has CDR1 SNHLY and CDR2 FYNNEI. The CDR3 sequence is CASAEEFEQYF. The CDR3 region has the DNA TGTGCCAGCGCGGAGGAGTTCGAGCAGTACTTC.

Notes on this clonotype: Compared with germline, one end of the junction differs, possibly owing to a read error. The chain is built from TRBV11-2 and TRBJ2-7; unclear D gene. The length of the CDR3 is 16 residues. The V gene's germline CDR1 is SGHAT and CDR2 FQNNGV. The CDR3 loop reads CARSLVFRSSSYEQYF. CDR3 nucleotides: TGTGCCAGGAGCTTAGTGTTTAGGTCGAGCTCCTACGAGCAGTACTTC. The complete variable domain, with remaining parts taken from reference TRBV11-2 and TRBJ2-7, reads EAGVAQSPRYKIIEKRQSVAFWCNPISGHATLYWYQQILGQGPKLLIQFQNNGVVDDSQLPKDRFSAERLKGVDSTLKIQPAKLEDSAVYLCARSLVFRSSSYEQYFGPGTRLTVT.

This clonotype showed up just a few times. This may be a read error, as it is one base from a much larger clone. The genes are TRBV4-1 and TRBJ2-7; 7 bases are a match to TRBD1. Germline values: CDR1 MGHRA, CDR2 YSYEKL. This CDR3 is built from 14 residues. The CDR3 sequence is CASIQDRVWYEQYF. For the CDR3, the DNA is TGCGCCAGCATCCAAGACAGGGTTTGGTACGAGCAGTACTTC.

The rearrangement links TRBV11-2 to TRBJ1-4; 7 nucleotides agree with TRBD1. This CDR3 contains 14 residues. Germline V gene data show CDR1 as SGHAT and CDR2 as FQNNGV. The CDR3 is CARAPGTVPGKLFF. CDR3 coding DNA: TGTGCAAGGGCTCCTGGGACAGTCCCAGGGAAACTGTTTTTT.

Worth noting for this clonotype: A junction end diverges from the germline sequence, so it may reflect a read error. The chain joins TRBV11-3 to TRBJ2-1; the D gene could be TRBD1 or TRBD2 (5 bases each). Germline V gives CDR1 SGHNT, CDR2 YENEEA. The CDR3 runs to 15 residues. CDR3 in DNA: TGTGCTAGCAGCTTAACGGCAGGGAGTTACAATGAGCAGTTCTTC. This translates into CASSLTAGSYNEQFF. Full variable domain (outside the CDR3, taken from reference TRBV11-3 and TRBJ2-1): EAGVVQSPRYKIIEKKQPVAFWCNPISGHNTLYWYLQNLGQGPELLIRYENEEAVDDSQLPKDRFSAERLKGVDSTLKIQPAELGDSAVYLCASSLTAGSYNEQFFGPGTRLTVL.

Remarks on this clonotype: A much larger clonotype is one base distant, so this may be a read error. The CDR3 coding sequence is TGCAGTTTGGGGGACAGGGAAGTGGACACTGAAGCTTTCTTT. It codes for CSLGDREVDTEAFF. This chain links TRBV29-1 with TRBJ1-1, with 9 bases fitting TRBD1. Germline V lookup: CDR1 SQVTM, CDR2 ANQGSEA. The CDR3 is 14 residues long.

Worth noting for this clonotype: A read error may explain this, as a much larger clone is one base away. This sequence joins TRBV20-1 and TRBJ1-2; tentatively, D is TRBD1 (5 bases). Germline-derived CDR1 and CDR2 are DFQATT and SNEGSKA (reference sequence). This CDR3 comprises 12 residues. V lost 6 bases and J 7 bases, leaving 15 bases between the germline ends. This chain's CDR3 is CSANKQGGGYTF. The CDR3, as DNA: TGCAGTGCGAATAAGCAGGGCGGTGGCTACACCTTC.

The chain combines TRBV30 with TRBJ1-6; no definite D call. Germline V gene lookup returns CDR1 GTSNPN and CDR2 SVGIG (reference sequence). Trimming removed 4 bases at V and 7 bases at J, with 14 bases between. This CDR3 region has 14 residues. The CDR3 here is CAWTVTGVNSPLHF. The CDR3 DNA follows: TGTGCCTGGACCGTGACTGGGGTAAATTCACCCCTCCACTTT.

In regard to this clonotype: Given the absence of the conserved phenylalanine or tryptophan at the CDR3 end, a read error is likely. The V call is TRBV4-3, the J call TRBJ2-2; the match to TRBD1 covers 10 bases. In germline, CDR1 is LGHNA, CDR2 YSLEER. The CDR3 has 15 residues. J lost 4 bases, V lost 4 bases, and 3 bases had no gene match. The CDR3 sequence: CASSLGQGVTGELFY. In DNA, the CDR3 is TGCGCCAGCAGCCTCGGACAGGGGGTCACCGGGGAGCTGTTTTAT.

A few counts support this clonotype. V usage is TRBV7-9 and J usage is TRBJ1-2; D is perhaps TRBD1 (5 bases). V lost 5 bases, J lost 6 bases, and 19 bases lay in between. There are 15 residues in the CDR3. Germline V gene data show CDR1 as SEHNR and CDR2 as FQNEAQ (reference sequence). The CDR3 is CASSASWGSMDGYTF. The CDR3 bases are TGTGCCAGCAGCGCCAGTTGGGGCTCGATGGATGGCTACACCTTC.

A single count supports this clonotype. The chain joins TRBV9 to TRBJ2-5; TRBD2 aligns across 12 bases. There are 15 residues in the CDR3. With V trimmed by 0 bases and J by 3 bases, 0 bases remained unmatched. Germline assignment: CDR1 SGDLS and CDR2 YYNGEE. The CDR3 sequence is CASSVGLAGEETQYF. DNA for the CDR3: TGTGCCAGCAGCGTAGGACTAGCGGGAGAAGAGACCCAGTACTTC. The variable domain in full, with the rest retrieved from reference TRBV9 and TRBJ2-5, is DSGVTQTPKHLITATGQRVTLRCSPRSGDLSVYWYQQSLDQGLQFLIQYYNGEERAKGNILERFSAQQFPDLHSELNLSSLELGDSALYFCASSVGLAGEETQYFGPGTRLLVL.

On this clonotype itself: At one end the junction does not follow the germline gene, possibly because of a read error. This chain links TRBV11-1 with TRBJ1-1; possible D gene TRBD1, 5 bases. The V gene's germline CDR1 is SGHAT and CDR2 FQDESV (reference sequence). This CDR3 contains 14 residues. Here the CDR3 DNA reads TGTGCCAGCAGCTTAGAACGGGGGAACACTAAAGCTTTCTTT. It specifies CASSLERGNTKAFF.

This clonotype has just a few counts. The rearrangement joins TRBV11-1 to TRBJ1-2, with D tentatively TRBD1 (6 bases). CDR1 SGHAT and CDR2 FQDESV come from the germline V gene (reference sequence). V dropped 6 bases and J dropped 4 bases, with 15 bases sitting between them. The length of the CDR3 is 14 residues. Here the CDR3 DNA reads TGTGCCAGCAGGTCACAGGGCTCACTCTATGGCTACACCTTC. Translation gives CASRSQGSLYGYTF.

The chain joins TRBV29-1 to TRBJ1-3; D call uncertain. The CDR3 totals 13 residues. With 8 bases removed from V and 8 bases from J, the gap between germline ends came to 19 bases. CDR1 and CDR2 from the germline V gene are SQVTM and ANQGSEA. For the CDR3, the DNA is TGCAGCATCCAACGCAGCCGGGGAGACACCATATATTTT. Translating it yields CSIQRSRGDTIYF.

With respect to this clonotype: The conserved closing phenylalanine or tryptophan is absent in this CDR3, likely reflecting a read error. The DNA is omitted, as the CDR3 cannot be located on it reliably, and the CDR3 follows TCRdb's listing. This rearrangement joins TRBV20-1 to TRBJ1-5; the D call of TRBD1 is as the table states it, not checked on the DNA. The CDR3 adds up to 15 amino acids, both ends counted. The germline V gene has CDR1 DFQATT and CDR2 SNEGSKA (reference sequence). This CDR3 is CSASREQDTNQPEHL.

About this clonotype itself: A much larger clone lies one base from this, so it may be a read error. This chain joins TRBV7-8 and TRBJ2-3; the D gene is possibly TRBD2 (6 bases). The CDR3 loop spans 14 amino acids. V lost 5 bases, J lost 6 bases, and 15 bases lay in between. CDR1 and CDR2 from the germline V gene are SGHVS and FQNEAQ. Written as DNA, the CDR3 is TGTGCCAGCAGCATTAGCGGACTGGAGGATACGCAGTATTTT. Translated, it gives CASSISGLEDTQYF.

The rearrangement links TRBV20-1 to TRBJ1-1; D gene ambiguous. The V and J ends lost 7 bases and 6 bases respectively, with 18 bases between them. This CDR3 comprises 13 residues. Germline V CDR1 and CDR2: DFQATT, SNEGSKA (reference sequence). The chain's CDR3 is CSGEDGVNAEAFF. The CDR3 nucleotides read TGCAGTGGGGAGGATGGTGTTAACGCTGAAGCTTTCTTT.

This clonotype was observed many times. V and J are TRBV7-8 and TRBJ2-2; D is perhaps TRBD2 (5 bases). Germline CDR1 and CDR2: SGHVS and FQNEAQ. Trimming took off 2 bases at V and 0 bases at J, with 7 bases between the two ends. The CDR3 is 15 residues long. The CDR3 here is CASSLPGANTGELFF. In DNA form, the CDR3 reads TGTGCCAGCAGCTTACCCGGGGCGAACACCGGGGAGCTGTTTTTT.

This clonotype appeared once. Here the CDR3 omits its conserved ending phenylalanine or tryptophan, so a read error is the likely source. This chain uses TRBV20-1 with TRBJ2-1; D uncertain. The CDR3 extends over 14 amino acids. V lost 4 bases, J lost 3 bases, and 13 bases lay in between. The V gene's germline CDR1 is DFQATT and CDR2 SNEGSKA (reference sequence). The CDR3 is CSAKEYLDYNEQFV. The DNA for the CDR3 is TGCAGTGCTAAGGAATACTTAGACTACAATGAGCAGTTCGTC.

This clonotype was counted many times. The chain couples TRBV30 to TRBJ1-5; the D is unclear. CDR3 length: 13 amino acids. Germline-derived CDR1 and CDR2 are GTSNPN and SVGIG (reference sequence). Between the trimmed V and J ends, which lost 1 base and 6 bases, there was a span of 10 bases. In DNA, the CDR3 is TGTGCCTGGAGTGGAAAGGGCAGTCAGCCCCAGCATTTT. This translates into CAWSGKGSQPQHF.

The J gene is TRBJ2-2, the V gene TRBV5-4; the D gene is possibly TRBD1 (6 bases). Germline CDR1 and CDR2: SGHNT and YYREEE (reference sequence). The ends were cut back, 4 bases at V and 7 bases at J, with 11 bases in the middle. The CDR3 extends over 13 amino acids. For the CDR3, the DNA is TGTGCCAGCAGCCAGAGGGACATCGGGGAGCTGTTTTTT. It is translated as CASSQRDIGELFF.